A selection of T cell receptor beta chains follows, all from one sample in a study of T-cell reconstitution after alpha-beta-depleted transplantation in children. MiXCR, applied by TCRdb to the PCR reads, yields one record per CDR3 protein. This sample has over 200,000 distinct CDR3 sequences, with approximately 17% found just once. Sequencing used PBMCs, mostly from graft donor cells, obtained 360 days after TCRalphabeta/CD19-depleted stem cell transplant. The receptor set was obtained from a male patient under 10 years old who had a stem cell transplant for acute lymphoblastic leukemia, so the T cells may come from the graft donor. The CDR3 runs from the conserved cysteine through the conserved F or W. D genes are given only for firm matches. Clone size is stated in some rows and not others, as once, few, many or a class when expanded.

>.|TRBJ2-1|TRBV6-2/TRBV6-3|.
TGTGCCAGCAGTTACGGAGGGCCCTACAATGAGCAGTTCTTC
CASSYGGPYNEQFF
>few|TRBJ1-2|TRBV29-1|TRBD1
TGCAGCTGTGGGACAGCCTATGGCTACACCTTC
CSCGTAYGYTF
>.|TRBJ2-3|TRBV20-1|.
TGCAGTGCTGGGAGGCGGGGCACAGATACGCAGTATTTT
CSAGRRGTDTQYF
>few|TRBJ2-3|TRBV5-1|.
TGCGCCAGCAGCTTGTTAGGGGTTACAGATACGCAGTATTTT
CASSLLGVTDTQYF
>few|TRBJ2-3|TRBV18|.
TGTGCCAGCTCACCACCCGGACTGAGCACAGATACGCAGTATTTT
CASSPPGLSTDTQYF
>many|TRBJ2-1|TRBV29-1|.
TGCAGCGTTGAAGGGAGGACCTACCCAGAGCAGTTCTTC
CSVEGRTYPEQFF
>.|TRBJ2-3|TRBV7-8|TRBD2
TGTGCCAGCAGCTTTACGGGGGGGCCCGAAGATACGCAGTATTTT
CASSFTGGPEDTQYF
>.|TRBJ1-6|TRBV9|TRBD1
TGTGCCAGCAGCTTTCTGGACAGGGGAAATTCACCCCTCCACTTT
CASSFLDRGNSPLHF
>.|TRBJ2-3|TRBV29-1|TRBD2
TGCAGCGCCGGTGGGACTAGAACTCTCACAGATACGCAGTATTTT
CSAGGTRTLTDTQYF
>.|TRBJ2-3|TRBV29-1|TRBD2
TGCAGCGTTAACCCGGGACTAGCGGGGGGGCAGTATTTT
CSVNPGLAGGQYF
>few|TRBJ2-1|TRBV5-1|TRBD2
TGCGCCAGCAGGAAACTAGCGGGAGGAAAAAGCTCCTACAATGAGCAGTTCTTC
CASRKLAGGKSSYNEQFF
>many|TRBJ2-1|TRBV6-2/TRBV6-3|TRBD2
TGTGCCAGCAGTCACAGGACTAGCGGGAGTTCCTACAATGAGCAGTTCTTC
CASSHRTSGSSYNEQFF
>few|TRBJ2-4|TRBV7-6|.
TGTGCCAGCAGCTTAGGTAGTAGCGCCAAAAACATTCAGTACTTC
CASSLGSSAKNIQYF
>few|TRBJ2-2|TRBV28|.
TGTGCCATCGGACGGGCCGGGGAGCTGTTTTTT
CAIGRAGELFF
>.|TRBJ2-7|TRBV11-2|.
TGTGCCAGCACCTTAACGGAAGGGCGGCAGTACTTC
CASTLTEGRQYF
>.|TRBJ2-1|TRBV5-1|.
TGCGCCAGCAGCCCATTTAAGGGGGGGACTCCTCCTTATTTC
CASSPFKGGTPPYF
>few|TRBJ1-2|TRBV29-1|.
TGCAGCGCCCGGGCCAGCCGCTATGGCTACACCTTC
CSARASRYGYTF